The entry below gives a single TCR beta chain sequence along with its context. The antigen is unknown. These data originate in a study of cytomegalovirus exposure and HLA in healthy donors. Study-wide results and limits: One variant, a missense change in DCLRE1C, was linked in a later analysis to TCR beta V- and J-gene trimming.

In the PCR, 60 Vbeta and 13 Jbeta primers were used. Measured with immunoSEQ multiplex PCR; TCRdb has only the in-frame clones, and not every one. Here the sample spans 150,000 to 200,000 clones, 68% being singletons. This CDR3 has 15 amino acids. Germline V gene sequence: CDR1 KGHSH, CDR2 LQKENI. V lost 3 bases, J lost 8 bases, and 9 bases stayed unmatched. This sequence joins TRBV18 and TRBJ1-4, with 7 nucleotides matching TRBD1. Input material: PBMCs. The TCR was taken from a middle-aged woman in good health and CMV-seropositive. The CDR3 sequence is CASSPRTGLEEKLFF. The CDR3 DNA reads as TGTGCCAGCTCACCCCGGACAGGCTTAGAAGAAAAACTGTTTTTT.